Below, one TCR beta chain is given with its context. Its antigen is as yet unknown. With 6 bases removed from V and 11 bases from J, the gap between germline ends came to 16 bases. Germline lookup yields CDR1 ENHRY and CDR2 SYGVKD. The CDR3 is made up of 13 amino acids. The sample is drawn from a study of shared clonotypes between healthy human individuals. Notes on the study in general: Among several donors, roughly 5.4% of naive CD4 clonotypes were found in common. A reduction in generation probabilities was seen for non-shared clonotypes relative to those shared by all four donors. The study generally estimated greater richness for naive than memory subsets.

Profiling relied on immunoSEQ multiplex PCR, and the TCRdb table lists in-frame clones only, not all of them. The top ten hold 0.89% of the sample, which has about a million clones, approximately 80% seen once. Sequenced input: memory CD4+ T cells from PBMCs. Sample subset: CD45RA-negative fraction. The receptor was derived from a man aged 18 to 29 in good health. Some clones in this sample may be carry-over from other donors' samples. The V and J genes are TRBV10-3 and TRBJ1-4; no firm D call. The CDR3, as DNA: TGTGCCATCAGAGTTCGAGAGGAAGATAAACTGTTTTTT. Residues: CAIRVREEDKLFF.